A selection of T cell receptor beta chains follows, all from one sample in a study of blood T cell repertoires in COVID-19. Sequencing used immunoSEQ multiplex PCR; TCRdb keeps in-frame clones, though not all of them. The sample shows approximately 160,000 clones, around 84% of them seen only once. The specimen was PBMCs or T cells enriched from blood (not recorded which). These receptors were taken from a man between 50 and 59 years old who had recovered from COVID-19. CDR3s include the opening cysteine and the closing phenylalanine or tryptophan. Expanded clones get a size class; other rows say once, few or many, or leave the size out.

V gene	J gene	clone size	CDR3 protein
TRBV9	TRBJ1-3	-	CASSVEWTSSGNTIYF
TRBV6-5	TRBJ1-4	-	CASSSRDKNEKLFF
TRBV6-5	TRBJ1-1	-	CASSYSSTVSTEAFF
TRBV5-6	TRBJ1-2	-	CASSLQGAKHGYTF
TRBV7-8	TRBJ2-7	-	CASSLVQGGSSYEQYF
TRBV5-1	TRBJ2-1	-	CASSQETGGQFF
TRBV5-1	TRBJ1-1	few	CASSLKGQGASEAFF
TRBV7-2	TRBJ2-3	-	CASSLARGAGTDTQYF
TRBV7-9	TRBJ1-6	-	CASSLRTGEGSPLHF
TRBV7-2	TRBJ2-7	-	CASSLAAGSPTPYEQYF
TRBV12-3/TRBV12-4	TRBJ2-1	-	CASSVQGYNEQFF
TRBV9	TRBJ1-1	-	CASSVDGTGWTEAFF
TRBV7-9	TRBJ1-1	few	CASLPLGPTGTEAFF
TRBV10-3	TRBJ2-1	-	CAISEQVSSYNEQFF
TRBV19	TRBJ2-7	-	CASSTTGGGEQYF
TRBV19	TRBJ2-5	-	CASSRAGGAEETQYF
TRBV9	TRBJ1-2	-	CASSVMDRVGYTF
TRBV10-3	TRBJ2-7	few	CAISDGTGLYEQYF
TRBV5-6	TRBJ2-1	-	CASSLGPGGNEQFF
TRBV30	TRBJ1-6	-	CACQGAGNSPLHF
TRBV4-2	TRBJ2-2	few	CASSQEAQGYGELFF
TRBV11-3	TRBJ2-1	-	CASSLGLAVSEQFF
TRBV18	TRBJ2-5	-	CASSRRRDREETQYF
TRBV5-1	TRBJ2-5	-	CASSFATGDQETQYF
TRBV7-9	TRBJ2-7	-	CASSLDSGVYEQYF
TRBV3-1/TRBV3-2	TRBJ1-6	-	CASSQDLVAGPSPLHF
TRBV19	TRBJ2-7	-	CASSKRTDSYEQYF
TRBV5-4	TRBJ2-1	once	CASSFPGQGGNEQFF
TRBV18	TRBJ2-6	-	CASSRSANSGANVLTF
TRBV6-5	TRBJ1-3	-	CASRMQGSSGNTIYF
TRBV19	TRBJ1-5	once	CASSAPGAGGWPQHF
TRBV3-1/TRBV3-2	TRBJ1-1	-	CASTLEGGVNTEAFF
TRBV20-1	TRBJ1-1	-	CSATGNTEAFF
TRBV7-9	TRBJ2-5	-	CASSRSGGGRETQYF
TRBV18	TRBJ1-5	-	CASSASPGQGKNQPQHF
TRBV7-8	TRBJ2-1	-	CASGTLAGGPGNEQFF
TRBV7-2	TRBJ1-6	-	CASSLVGQGPINSPLHF
TRBV3-1/TRBV3-2	TRBJ2-3	-	CASSPQRGLADTQYF
TRBV3-1/TRBV3-2	TRBJ1-4	-	CASSQAFGSVLFF
TRBV12-3/TRBV12-4	TRBJ1-5	-	CASSSDGYQPQHF
TRBV5-1	TRBJ1-3	-	CASSATGGPSSGNTIYF
TRBV5-1	TRBJ2-7	-	CASSDRDRAHEQYF
TRBV7-2	TRBJ1-3	-	CASLPSAGNTIYF
TRBV29-1	TRBJ2-7	-	CSVETGVAYEQYF
TRBV7-2	TRBJ2-5	few	CASSPRRTSGAQETQYF
TRBV5-4	TRBJ2-2	-	CAITPLRTGGFTGELFF
TRBV30	TRBJ2-7	-	CACGGGSYEQYF
TRBV7-9	TRBJ2-2	few	CASSTRDKDIRAGELFF
TRBV5-8	TRBJ1-2	-	CASSSYRGYGYTF
TRBV5-4	TRBJ2-2	-	CASSSSGTRPGELFF
TRBV6-2/TRBV6-3	TRBJ2-3	-	CASSYPTSGGAYTQYF
TRBV3-1/TRBV3-2	TRBJ1-4	-	CASQDRGGEKLFF
TRBV5-8	TRBJ2-1	-	CASSDLLGGTRSYNEQFF
TRBV4-1	TRBJ1-3	-	CASSQVAGNSGNTIYF
TRBV19	TRBJ1-2	-	CASSVRAYDGYTF
TRBV12-3/TRBV12-4	TRBJ1-1	-	CASSRQVGTEAFF
TRBV14	TRBJ1-2	-	CASSHRRGTEYGYTF
TRBV9	TRBJ1-1	-	CASSVSGSTEAFF